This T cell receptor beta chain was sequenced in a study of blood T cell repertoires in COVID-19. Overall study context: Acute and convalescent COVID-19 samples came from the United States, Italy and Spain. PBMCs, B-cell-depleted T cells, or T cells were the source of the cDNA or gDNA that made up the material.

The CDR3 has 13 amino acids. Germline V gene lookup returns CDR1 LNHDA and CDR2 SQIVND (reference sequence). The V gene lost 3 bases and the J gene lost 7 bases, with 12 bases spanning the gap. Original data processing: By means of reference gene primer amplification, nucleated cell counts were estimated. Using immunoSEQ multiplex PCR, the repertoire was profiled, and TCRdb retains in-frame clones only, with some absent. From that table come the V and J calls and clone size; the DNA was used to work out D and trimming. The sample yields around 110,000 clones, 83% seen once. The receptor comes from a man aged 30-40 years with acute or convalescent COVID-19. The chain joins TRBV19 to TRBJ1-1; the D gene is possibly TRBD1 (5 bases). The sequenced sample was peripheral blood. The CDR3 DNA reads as TGTGCCAGTAGTATCTTCGGGACTGATGAAGCTTTCTTT. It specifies CASSIFGTDEAFF.